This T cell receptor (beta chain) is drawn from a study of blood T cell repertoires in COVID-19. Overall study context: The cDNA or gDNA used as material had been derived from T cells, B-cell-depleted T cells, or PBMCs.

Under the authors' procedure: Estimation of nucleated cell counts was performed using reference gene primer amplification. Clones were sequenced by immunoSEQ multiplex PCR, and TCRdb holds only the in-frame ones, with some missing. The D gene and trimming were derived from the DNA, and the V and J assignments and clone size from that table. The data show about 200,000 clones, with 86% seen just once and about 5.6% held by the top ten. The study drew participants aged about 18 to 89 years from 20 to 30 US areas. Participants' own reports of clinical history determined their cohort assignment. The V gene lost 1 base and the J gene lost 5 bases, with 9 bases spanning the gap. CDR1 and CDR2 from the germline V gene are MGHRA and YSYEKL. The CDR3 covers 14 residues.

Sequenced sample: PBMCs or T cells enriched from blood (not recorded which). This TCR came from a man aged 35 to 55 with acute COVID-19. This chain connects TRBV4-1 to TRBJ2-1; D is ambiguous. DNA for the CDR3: TGCGCCAGCAGCCAAGCGAGTCCGAACAATGAGCAGTTCTTC. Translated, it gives CASSQASPNNEQFF.